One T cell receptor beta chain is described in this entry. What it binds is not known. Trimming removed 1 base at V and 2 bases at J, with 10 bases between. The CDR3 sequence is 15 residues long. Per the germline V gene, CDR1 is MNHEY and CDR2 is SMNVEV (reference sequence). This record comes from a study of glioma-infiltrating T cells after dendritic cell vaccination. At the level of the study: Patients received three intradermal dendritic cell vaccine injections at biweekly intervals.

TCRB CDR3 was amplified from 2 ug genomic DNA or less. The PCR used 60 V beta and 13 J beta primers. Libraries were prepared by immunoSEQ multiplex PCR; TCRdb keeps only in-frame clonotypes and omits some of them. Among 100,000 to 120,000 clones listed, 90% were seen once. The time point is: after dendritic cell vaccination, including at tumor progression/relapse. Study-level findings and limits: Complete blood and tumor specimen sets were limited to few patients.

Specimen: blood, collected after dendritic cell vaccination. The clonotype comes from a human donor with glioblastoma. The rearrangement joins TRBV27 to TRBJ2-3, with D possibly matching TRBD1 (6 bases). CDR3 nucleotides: TGTGCCAGCAGTTTATTAGGGACAATCACAGATACGCAGTATTTT. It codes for CASSLLGTITDTQYF.